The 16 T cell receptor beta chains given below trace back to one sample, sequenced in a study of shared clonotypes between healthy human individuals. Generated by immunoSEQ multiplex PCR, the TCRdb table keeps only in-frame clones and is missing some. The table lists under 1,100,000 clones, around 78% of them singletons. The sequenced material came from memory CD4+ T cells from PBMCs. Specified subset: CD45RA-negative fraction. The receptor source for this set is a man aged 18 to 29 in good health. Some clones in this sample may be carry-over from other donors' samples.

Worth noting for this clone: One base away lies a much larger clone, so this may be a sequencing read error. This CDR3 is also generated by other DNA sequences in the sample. The CDR3 here is CASSVQGNTEAFF. CDR3 nucleotide sequence: TGTGCCAGCAGCGTTCAGGGGAACACTGAAGCTTTCTTT. The V and J genes are TRBV9 and TRBJ1-1, with a tentative D call TRBD1 (5 bases). The CDR3 is made up of 13 amino acids. Germline CDR1 is SGDLS and CDR2 is YYNGEE. V lost 2 bases to trimming and J lost 1 base, with 6 bases between them.

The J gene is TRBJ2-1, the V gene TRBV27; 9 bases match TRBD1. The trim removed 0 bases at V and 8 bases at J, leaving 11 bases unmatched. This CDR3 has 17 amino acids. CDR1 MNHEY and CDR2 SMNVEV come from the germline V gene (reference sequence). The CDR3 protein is CASSLSRLKDRGHEQFF. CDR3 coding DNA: TGTGCCAGCAGTTTATCGAGGTTAAAGGACAGGGGACATGAGCAGTTCTTC.

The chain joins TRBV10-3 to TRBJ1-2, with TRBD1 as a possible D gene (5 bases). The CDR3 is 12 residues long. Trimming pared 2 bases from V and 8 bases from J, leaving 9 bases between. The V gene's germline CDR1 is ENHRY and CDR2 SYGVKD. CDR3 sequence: CAISEPGQGYTF. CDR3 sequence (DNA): TGTGCCATCAGTGAGCCAGGGCAGGGCTACACCTTC.

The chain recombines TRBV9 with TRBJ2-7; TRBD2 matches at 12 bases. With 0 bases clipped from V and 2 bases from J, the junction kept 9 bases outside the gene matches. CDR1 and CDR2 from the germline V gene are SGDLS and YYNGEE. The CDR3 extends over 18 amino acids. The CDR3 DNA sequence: TGTGCCAGCAGCGTAGCGCCGGACCCTAGCGGGAGGGCCTACGAGCAGTACTTC. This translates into CASSVAPDPSGRAYEQYF.

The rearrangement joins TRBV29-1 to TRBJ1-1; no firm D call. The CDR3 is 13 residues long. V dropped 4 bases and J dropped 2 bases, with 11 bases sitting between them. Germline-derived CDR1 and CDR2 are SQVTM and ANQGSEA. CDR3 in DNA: TGCAGCGTTGGGACCGACACAAACACTGAAGCTTTCTTT. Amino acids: CSVGTDTNTEAFF.

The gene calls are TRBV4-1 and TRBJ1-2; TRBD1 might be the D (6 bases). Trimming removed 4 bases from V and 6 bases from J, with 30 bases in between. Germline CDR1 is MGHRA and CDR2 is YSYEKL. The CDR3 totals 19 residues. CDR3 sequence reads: CASSPSPGTKTNLGNGYTF. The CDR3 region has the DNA TGCGCCAGCAGCCCGTCACCCGGGACAAAAACCAACCTTGGGAATGGCTACACCTTC.

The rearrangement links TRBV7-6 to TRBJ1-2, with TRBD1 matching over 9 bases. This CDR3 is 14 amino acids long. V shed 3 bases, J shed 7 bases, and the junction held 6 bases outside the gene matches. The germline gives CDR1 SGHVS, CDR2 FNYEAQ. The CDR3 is CASSFDRGRGGYTF. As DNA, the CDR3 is TGTGCCAGCAGCTTCGACAGGGGGAGAGGTGGCTACACCTTC.

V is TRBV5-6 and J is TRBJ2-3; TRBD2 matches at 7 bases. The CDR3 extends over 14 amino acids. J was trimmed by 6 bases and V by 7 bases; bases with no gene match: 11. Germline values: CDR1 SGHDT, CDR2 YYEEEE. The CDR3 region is CASGGLPIPDTQYF. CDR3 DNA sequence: TGTGCCAGCGGGGGACTACCGATTCCGGATACGCAGTATTTT.

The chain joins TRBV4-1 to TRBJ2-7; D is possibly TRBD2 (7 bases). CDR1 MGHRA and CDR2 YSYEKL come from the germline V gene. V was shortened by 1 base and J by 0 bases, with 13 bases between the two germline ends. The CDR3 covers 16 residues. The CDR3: CASSQGGGVGSYEQYF. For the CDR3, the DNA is TGCGCCAGCAGCCAAGGCGGGGGCGTAGGCTCCTACGAGCAGTACTTC.

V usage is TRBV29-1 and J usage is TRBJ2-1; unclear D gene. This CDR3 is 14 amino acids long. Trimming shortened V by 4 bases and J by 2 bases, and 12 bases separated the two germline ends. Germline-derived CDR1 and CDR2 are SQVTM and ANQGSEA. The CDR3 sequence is CSVGLRRTYNEQFF. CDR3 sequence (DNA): TGCAGCGTTGGTTTACGACGTACCTACAATGAGCAGTTCTTC.

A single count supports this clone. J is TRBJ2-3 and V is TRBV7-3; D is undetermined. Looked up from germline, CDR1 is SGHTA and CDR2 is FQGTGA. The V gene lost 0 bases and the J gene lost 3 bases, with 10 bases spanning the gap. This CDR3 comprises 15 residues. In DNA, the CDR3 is TGTGCCAGCAGCTTAACCGGGTGGGGTACAGATACGCAGTATTTT. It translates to CASSLTGWGTDTQYF. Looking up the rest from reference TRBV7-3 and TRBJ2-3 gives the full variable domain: GAGVSQTPSNKVTEKGKYVELRCDPISGHTALYWYRQSLGQGPEFLIYFQGTGAADDSGLPNDRFFAVRPEGSVSTLKIQRTERGDSAVYLCASSLTGWGTDTQYFGPGTRLTVL.

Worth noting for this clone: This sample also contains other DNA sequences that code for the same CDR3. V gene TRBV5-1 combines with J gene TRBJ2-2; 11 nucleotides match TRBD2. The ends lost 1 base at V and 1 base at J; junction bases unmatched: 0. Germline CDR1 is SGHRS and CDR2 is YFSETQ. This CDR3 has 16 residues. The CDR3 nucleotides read TGCGCCAGCAGCTTGCTAGCGGGAGGGAACACCGGGGAGCTGTTTTTT. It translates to CASSLLAGGNTGELFF.

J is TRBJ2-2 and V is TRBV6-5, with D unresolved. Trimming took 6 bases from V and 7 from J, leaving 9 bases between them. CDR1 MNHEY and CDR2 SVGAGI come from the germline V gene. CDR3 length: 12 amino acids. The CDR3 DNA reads TGTGCCAGCAGCTTCTTTGGCGGGGAGCTGTTTTTT. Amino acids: CASSFFGGELFF.

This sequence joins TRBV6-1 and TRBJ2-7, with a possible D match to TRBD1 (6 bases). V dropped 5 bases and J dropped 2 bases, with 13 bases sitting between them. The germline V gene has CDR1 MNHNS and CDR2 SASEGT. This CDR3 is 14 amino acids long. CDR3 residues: CASSPWTEPYEQYF. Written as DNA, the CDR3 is TGTGCCAGCAGTCCCTGGACAGAACCCTACGAGCAGTACTTC.

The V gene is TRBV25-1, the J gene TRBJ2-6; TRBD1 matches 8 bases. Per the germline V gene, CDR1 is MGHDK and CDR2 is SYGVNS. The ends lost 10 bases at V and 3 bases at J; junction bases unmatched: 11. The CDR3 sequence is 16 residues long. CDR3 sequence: CATSPQGADGANVLTF. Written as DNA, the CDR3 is TGTGCCACCTCCCCGCAGGGGGCGGATGGGGCCAACGTCCTGACTTTC.

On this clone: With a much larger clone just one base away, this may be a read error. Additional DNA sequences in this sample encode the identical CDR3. CDR3 region: CAWSFGENQPQHF. Written as DNA, the CDR3 is TGTGCCTGGAGTTTTGGAGAAAATCAGCCCCAGCATTTT. J is TRBJ1-5 and V is TRBV30; no reliable D call. Trimming pared 2 bases from V and 4 bases from J, leaving 9 bases between. CDR1 GTSNPN and CDR2 SVGIG come from the germline V gene (reference sequence). The CDR3 consists of 13 residues.